These 24 T cell receptor beta chains share one sample of origin, sequenced in a study of OX40 agonist ivuxolimab in advanced cancers. Assay used: immunoSEQ multiplex PCR; TCRdb lists only in-frame clones, some missing. The table lists around 31,000 clones, just over 90% of them singletons. Sequencing was performed on CD4+ or CD8+ T cells sorted from blood, taken in a trial of the OX40 agonist ivuxolimab. Every receptor here comes from an adult with an advanced solid tumor such as melanoma, head and neck, liver or kidney cancer.

V and J are TRBV4-3 and TRBJ2-3, with a tentative D call TRBD1 (6 bases). The CDR3 extends over 15 amino acids. Deletions cut 1 base from V and 1 base from J, with 9 bases between. The germline gives CDR1 LGHNA, CDR2 YSLEER. The CDR3 DNA follows: TGCGCCAGCAGCCAAGGGGACACCGGCACAGATACGCAGTATTTT. Translated: CASSQGDTGTDTQYF.

The chain has TRBV9 and TRBJ2-5; 8 bases agree with TRBD1. This CDR3 is 13 amino acids long. CDR1 is SGDLS, CDR2 YYNGEE, per germline. V shed 4 bases and J 4 bases; nucleotides not matched to a gene: 3. CDR3 sequence reads: CASSIGTGETQYF. In DNA, the CDR3 is TGTGCCAGCAGCATCGGGACAGGAGAGACCCAGTACTTC.

The rearrangement joins TRBV9 to TRBJ2-7; unclear D gene. Germline CDR1 reads SGDLS; CDR2 reads YYNGEE. The CDR3 is made up of 15 amino acids. Trimming removed 4 bases at V and 7 bases at J, with 21 bases between. CDR3 region: CASSPDTEGDREQYF. In DNA form, the CDR3 reads TGTGCCAGCAGCCCCGACACCGAAGGTGATAGGGAGCAGTACTTC.

The rearrangement uses TRBV2 and TRBJ2-3, with TRBD2 matching 7 bases. Germline V gene sequence: CDR1 SNHLY, CDR2 FYNNEI. This CDR3 region has 15 residues. V was clipped by 3 bases and J by 1 base; unmatched bases: 4. CDR3 DNA: TGTGCCAGCAGTGAGGGGCTAGCGGGCACAGATACGCAGTATTTT. Translated: CASSEGLAGTDTQYF.

The chain links TRBV11-2 to TRBJ1-1; D uncertain. CDR1 SGHAT and CDR2 FQNNGV come from the germline V gene. V lost 3 bases and J 6 bases, leaving 11 bases between the germline ends. There are 13 residues in the CDR3. For the CDR3, the DNA is TGTGCCAGCAGCTTTAATACGGATGCTGAAGCTTTCTTT. Its translation is CASSFNTDAEAFF.

V gene TRBV9 combines with J gene TRBJ2-1, with 7 nucleotides matching TRBD2. The trim removed 1 base at V and 4 bases at J, leaving 17 bases unmatched. There are 19 residues in the CDR3. Germline CDR1 is SGDLS and CDR2 is YYNGEE. CDR3 loop: CASSVHPAGTNPMYNEQFF. For the CDR3, the DNA is TGTGCCAGCAGCGTACATCCAGCCGGGACTAACCCGATGTACAATGAGCAGTTCTTC.

J is TRBJ2-1 and V is TRBV6-5; 7 bases agree with TRBD2. The germline gives CDR1 MNHEY, CDR2 SVGAGI. The CDR3 extends over 15 amino acids. J lost 2 bases, V lost 2 bases, and 3 bases had no gene match. CDR3 DNA sequence: TGTGCCAGCAGTTACGACGGGAGGCCCTACAATGAGCAGTTCTTC. Its translation: CASSYDGRPYNEQFF.

CDR3 sequence: CASSLLWGDPGNTIYF. The CDR3, as DNA: TGTGCCAGCAGTTTACTATGGGGCGACCCCGGAAACACCATATATTTT. The chain joins TRBV28 to TRBJ1-3; possible D gene TRBD1, 5 bases. Trimming stripped 2 bases from V and 4 bases from J, with 15 bases between. This CDR3 has 16 amino acids. Germline V lookup: CDR1 MDHEN, CDR2 SYDVKM.

The chain has TRBV6-4 and TRBJ2-1; 12 nucleotides line up with TRBD2. With V trimmed by 0 bases and J by 8 bases, 2 bases remained unmatched. Germline CDR1 is MRHNA and CDR2 is SNTAGT. This CDR3 is built from 15 residues. The chain's CDR3 is CASSDSTSGSDEQFF. CDR3 bases: TGTGCCAGCAGTGACTCGACTAGCGGGAGTGATGAGCAGTTCTTC.

This clone was detected a few times. The chain employs TRBV30 and TRBJ2-7; 8 nucleotides agree with TRBD2. The CDR3 has 14 amino acids. With V trimmed by 2 bases and J by 5 bases, 8 bases remained unmatched. CDR1 is GTSNPN, CDR2 SVGIG, per germline (reference sequence). The CDR3 here is CAWSRQRESDEQYF. The CDR3 coding sequence is TGTGCCTGGAGTAGGCAGCGGGAGTCGGACGAGCAGTACTTC.

The V and J genes are TRBV2 and TRBJ2-5; 7 bases map to TRBD1. J was trimmed by 5 bases and V by 3 bases; bases with no gene match: 6. The CDR3 totals 14 residues. The germline CDR1 and CDR2 sequences are SNHLY and FYNNEI. The chain's CDR3 is CASSDGDRVETQYF. CDR3 nucleotide sequence: TGTGCCAGCAGTGATGGGGACAGAGTGGAGACCCAGTACTTC. The full variable domain, in which reference TRBV2 and TRBJ2-5 provide the parts outside the CDR3, is EPEVTQTPSHQVTQMGQEVILRCVPISNHLYFYWYRQILGQKVEFLVSFYNNEISEKSEIFDDQFSVERPDGSNFTLKIRSTKLEDSAMYFCASSDGDRVETQYFGPGTRLLVL.

The genes are TRBV2 and TRBJ2-1, with no clear D. The germline gives CDR1 SNHLY, CDR2 FYNNEI. Trimming shortened V by 6 bases and J by 5 bases, and 17 bases separated the two germline ends. The CDR3 consists of 15 residues. CDR3 coding DNA: TGTGCCAGCAGGTTGGCACTGCACCCTAACAATGAGCAGTTCTTC. Protein sequence: CASRLALHPNNEQFF.

This chain connects TRBV27 to TRBJ2-5; 7 positions agree with TRBD2. The CDR3 is 17 amino acids. Losses at the gene ends were 6 bases for V and 4 bases for J; bases not matched to a gene: 17. CDR1 is MNHEY and CDR2 is SMNVEV in the germline V gene (reference sequence). The CDR3 bases are TGTGCCAGCAGCGAAGGGACTACCCTCGGGCGGGGAGAGACCCAGTACTTC. It codes for CASSEGTTLGRGETQYF.

The CDR3 bases are TGTGCCAGCAGCCCCTGGCAGTCAACTAATGAAAAACTGTTTTTT. Its translation is CASSPWQSTNEKLFF. The chain couples TRBV28 to TRBJ1-4; D unresolved. CDR1 is MDHEN, CDR2 SYDVKM, per germline. With 6 bases removed from V and 0 bases from J, the gap between germline ends came to 11 bases. The CDR3 covers 15 residues.

V is TRBV10-3 and J is TRBJ2-3; D is perhaps TRBD2 (5 bases). CDR1 ENHRY and CDR2 SYGVKD come from the germline V gene. This CDR3 region has 13 residues. The V end was cut by 8 bases, the J end by 0 bases, with 9 bases between. The CDR3 loop reads CAIGGSSTDTQYF. CDR3 coding DNA: TGTGCCATCGGCGGGTCTAGCACAGATACGCAGTATTTT.

The table lists this clone with a few counts. The J gene is TRBJ1-5, the V gene TRBV19, with D possibly TRBD1 on 6 matching bases. The CDR3 spans 12 residues. The V end was cut by 10 bases, the J end by 3 bases, with 10 bases between. Germline V gene data show CDR1 as LNHDA and CDR2 as SQIVND (reference sequence). The CDR3 DNA is TGTGCCACCCGGACAGCCAATCAGCCCCAGCATTTT. This sequence encodes CATRTANQPQHF.

The chain employs TRBV11-2 and TRBJ2-1; D is uncertain. The CDR3 has 11 residues. CDR1 is SGHAT and CDR2 is FQNNGV in the germline V gene. V was pared by 5 bases and J by 7 bases, with 6 bases between. CDR3 DNA sequence: TGTGCCAGCAGCCTCAGTAATGAGCAGTTCTTC. This gives the protein CASSLSNEQFF.

The chain recombines TRBV18 with TRBJ2-4; 7 bases are a match to TRBD1. The trim removed 3 bases at V and 7 bases at J, leaving 0 bases unmatched. Germline CDR1 KGHSH, CDR2 LQKENI. This CDR3 contains 12 residues. Here the CDR3 reads CASSPDRNIQYF. The CDR3 DNA is TGTGCCAGCTCACCGGACAGGAACATTCAGTACTTC. The variable domain in full, completed from reference TRBV18 and TRBJ2-4, reads NAGVMQNPRHLVRRRGQEARLRCSPMKGHSHVYWYRQLPEEGLKFMVYLQKENIIDESGMPKERFSAEFPKEGPSILRIQQVVRGDSAAYFCASSPDRNIQYFGAGTRLSVL.

A single count supports this clone. The chain recombines TRBV9 with TRBJ1-2; unclear D gene. There are 15 residues in the CDR3. V was shortened by 0 bases and J by 2 bases, with 11 bases between the two germline ends. Per the germline V gene, CDR1 is SGDLS and CDR2 is YYNGEE. CDR3: CASSVGGSLNYGYTF. The CDR3 DNA reads TGTGCCAGCAGCGTAGGAGGGTCCCTCAACTATGGCTACACCTTC.

The V call is TRBV7-9, the J call TRBJ1-2, with D perhaps matching TRBD1 (5 bases). The CDR3 is 15 amino acids. The ends were cut back, 4 bases at V and 7 bases at J, with 19 bases in the middle. In germline, CDR1 is SEHNR, CDR2 FQNEAQ (reference sequence). CDR3 residues: CASSSPAGLRRGYTF. The CDR3 DNA is TGTGCCAGCAGCTCTCCGGCGGGACTACGGCGTGGCTACACCTTC.

The chain carries TRBV7-3 and TRBJ2-1; D is ambiguous. V was clipped by 2 bases and J by 9 bases, with 8 bases between them. This CDR3 region has 12 residues. Germline V gene data show CDR1 as SGHTA and CDR2 as FQGTGA. The CDR3 DNA reads as TGTGCCAGCAGCTTAGCCGTGGGTGAGCAGTTCTTC. Its protein is CASSLAVGEQFF.

The J gene is TRBJ2-1, the V gene TRBV5-6, with D uncertain. Trimming pared 1 base from V and 0 bases from J, leaving 11 bases between. The CDR3 sequence is 16 residues long. Germline V gene lookup returns CDR1 SGHDT and CDR2 YYEEEE. The CDR3 nucleotides read TGTGCCAGCAGCTTGCACGCGGTCGGCTCCTACAATGAGCAGTTCTTC. Protein sequence: CASSLHAVGSYNEQFF.

The chain joins TRBV28 to TRBJ1-1; D not certain. The CDR3 has 12 residues. The V and J ends lost 9 bases and 0 bases respectively, with 8 bases between them. CDR1 and CDR2 from the germline V gene are MDHEN and SYDVKM. CDR3 in DNA: TGTGCCAGTAGGACGGTGAACACTGAAGCTTTCTTT. It encodes CASRTVNTEAFF. The whole variable domain, remainder taken from reference TRBV28 and TRBJ1-1, is DVKVTQSSRYLVKRTGEKVFLECVQDMDHENMFWYRQDPGLGLRLIYFSYDVKMKEKGDIPEGYSVSREKKERFSLILESASTNQTSMYLCASRTVNTEAFFGQGTRLTVV.

The CDR3 bases are TGCGCCAGCAGCCAAGATCTAAGGTCGGGTGGGTACGAGCAGTACTTC. Translated, it gives CASSQDLRSGGYEQYF. This rearrangement joins TRBV4-3 to TRBJ2-7, with unresolved D. The germline V gene has CDR1 LGHNA and CDR2 YSLEER. Trimming cost V 0 bases and J 4 bases, with 16 bases left between them. The CDR3 consists of 16 residues.